This T cell receptor beta chain was observed in a study of identical twins. Findings of the study overall: Analyses of zero insertions could be partly confounded by invariant MAIT and iNKT cells.

For this clonotype: As yet, its antigen is unknown.

This CDR3 comprises 19 residues. V gave up 1 base and J gave up 3 bases; unmatched junction bases: 11. Germline lookup yields CDR1 MGHRA and CDR2 YSYEKL. TCRdb used MiXCR to reprocess the 5' RACE reads, holding one entry per CDR3 protein. The table shows 260,000 or so distinct CDR3 sequences, with about 7.5% occurring only once. This sample also belongs to another study, concerning yellow fever vaccine responses in identical twins. That work contributes: Twins showed a vaccine T cell response that reportedly seemed partly convergent, partly personalized.

The specimen sequenced was CD8+ T cells sorted from blood. The rearrangement links TRBV4-1 to TRBJ1-5; TRBD1 matches 11 bases. The TCR was taken from a woman in her late teens or twenties in good health. The CDR3 coding sequence is TGCGCCAGCAGCCAAGTCCGGACAGGGGGCGTGGGGGACAATCAGCCCCAGCATTTT. This sequence encodes CASSQVRTGGVGDNQPQHF.